A selection of T cell receptor beta chains follows, all from one sample in a study of technical replicates of blood from several donors. Method: immunoSEQ multiplex PCR; TCRdb's copy keeps in-frame clones and lacks some. The sample holds about 34,000 clones, around nine tenths seen once. Material: PBMCs. The receptors here all came from a human donor in good health. Some clones in this sample may be carry-over from other donors' samples. CDR3s include the opening cysteine and the closing phenylalanine or tryptophan. The D gene is left open where the match is weak. The size field is filled for only some rows; it gives once, few, many or a size class.

d_call	v_call	clone_size	j_call	cdr3_length	cdr3_nt	cdr3_aa
.	TRBV5-1	.	TRBJ2-1	14	TGCGCCAGCAGCTGGCCTCTGGCGGACAATGAGCAGTTCTTC	CASSWPLADNEQFF
TRBD2	TRBV4-1	.	TRBJ2-2	16	TGCGCCAGCAGCCAAGGGGAGGGGATAAAAGCCGGGGAGCTGTTTTTT	CASSQGEGIKAGELFF
TRBD1	TRBV4-1	.	TRBJ2-7	13	TGCGCCAGCAGCCAGGACAGGACCTACGAGCAGTACTTC	CASSQDRTYEQYF
TRBD1	TRBV30	.	TRBJ1-2	12	TGTGCCTGGACCCCAGGGGGCTTCGGCTACACCTTC	CAWTPGGFGYTF
TRBD1	TRBV6-5	once	TRBJ2-3	15	TGTGCCAGCACCCGGGGTCTTACAGGGGGGGATACGCAGTATTTT	CASTRGLTGGDTQYF
.	TRBV5-1	once	TRBJ1-3	14	TGCGCCAGCAGCTCTGGAGGGGCTGGAAACACCATATATTTT	CASSSGGAGNTIYF
.	TRBV5-8	once	TRBJ1-5	14	TGTGCCAGCAGCTCCGTCGGGGACAATCAGCCCCAGCATTTT	CASSSVGDNQPQHF
TRBD1	TRBV30	.	TRBJ1-2	13	TGTGCCTGGAGTGGGACAGGGGGTTGGGGCTACACCTTC	CAWSGTGGWGYTF
.	TRBV7-6	.	TRBJ2-7	13	TGTGCCACGTCTTCGACACGCTCCTACGAGCAGTACTTC	CATSSTRSYEQYF
TRBD1	TRBV19	.	TRBJ1-5	13	TGTGCCACCAACAGGGGCAGCAATCAGCCCCAGCATTTT	CATNRGSNQPQHF
TRBD2	TRBV7-2	once	TRBJ2-3	15	TGTGCCAGCAGCTTCCCGCGGGGGACGGGAGATACGCAGTATTTT	CASSFPRGTGDTQYF
.	TRBV6-1	.	TRBJ2-2	15	TGTGCCAGCAGGGTGGAAGGGGCGCTCACCGGGGAGCTGTTTTTT	CASRVEGALTGELFF
.	TRBV11-2	.	TRBJ1-4	17	TGTGCCAGCAGCCCCGATGGAGGGGCTCGGGCTAATGAAAAACTGTTTTTT	CASSPDGGARANEKLFF
TRBD2	TRBV5-1	once	TRBJ2-1	16	TGCGCCAGCTCCATCCTTAGCGGGGTTTCCCCTGGGGAGCAGTTCTTC	CASSILSGVSPGEQFF
TRBD1	TRBV5-4	.	TRBJ1-2	16	TGTGCCAGCAGCCGGGACAGGGGTGTTGTCTCGGTTGGCTACACCTTC	CASSRDRGVVSVGYTF
.	TRBV11-1	.	TRBJ2-1	13	TGTGCCAGCAGCTCTACAGGTAGAAGTGAGCAGTTCTTC	CASSSTGRSEQFF
TRBD2	TRBV13	.	TRBJ2-7	15	TGTGCCAGCAGCTTAGGGGGACTAGTTGGCAACGAGCAGTACTTC	CASSLGGLVGNEQYF
.	TRBV27	.	TRBJ2-7	12	TGTGCCAGCAGGGACAACTCCTACGAGCAGTACTTC	CASRDNSYEQYF
TRBD2	TRBV7-2	.	TRBJ2-7	16	TGTGCCAGCAGCCCGGCCGGGACTAGACTTTCCTACGAGCAGTACTTC	CASSPAGTRLSYEQYF
.	TRBV30	.	TRBJ2-7	14	TGTGCCTGGAGGGCAATTACGGGTTCCTACGAGCAGTACTTC	CAWRAITGSYEQYF
.	TRBV19	.	TRBJ1-2	15	TGTGCCAGTAGTACTGAAGGACAGCGACCCTATGGCTACACCTTC	CASSTEGQRPYGYTF
.	TRBV18	.	TRBJ1-1	14	TGTGCCAGCTCACCAGGGGACAAGAACACTGAAGCTTTCTTT	CASSPGDKNTEAFF
.	TRBV6-4	.	TRBJ2-2	16	TGTGCCAGCAGTGAGGGCTCTAGCGAGGTGACCGGGGAGCTGTTTTTT	CASSEGSSEVTGELFF
.	TRBV30	.	TRBJ1-3	16	TGTGCCTGGAGCCAGGGGAGGGGCCGCTCTGGAAACACCATATATTTT	CAWSQGRGRSGNTIYF
.	TRBV5-1	.	TRBJ2-3	16	TGCGCCAGCAGTAAGGGGGACATCGATCCCACAGATACGCAGTATTTT	CASSKGDIDPTDTQYF
.	TRBV5-4	.	TRBJ2-2	15	TGTGCCAGCAGCTTGGCGGTAGCGAACACCGGGGAGCTGTTTTTT	CASSLAVANTGELFF
TRBD2	TRBV19	.	TRBJ2-7	15	TGTGCCAGTAGTATCTCTAGCGGACCCTCCTACGAGCAGTACTTC	CASSISSGPSYEQYF
.	TRBV5-4	.	TRBJ2-7	16	TGTGCCAGCAGCTTGTTAGGGCAGGGGAGCTCCTACGAGCAGTACTTC	CASSLLGQGSSYEQYF
.	TRBV29-1	.	TRBJ1-2	12	TGCAGCGTTGGGGAGGGCGGCTATGGCTACACCTTC	CSVGEGGYGYTF
.	TRBV11-3	few	TRBJ2-7	14	TGTGCCAGCAGCTCCTATGACAGGCCCTACGAGCAGTACTTC	CASSSYDRPYEQYF
.	TRBV11-2	.	TRBJ2-1	11	TGTGCCAGCACACCCGGGGAGGAGCAGTTCTTC	CASTPGEEQFF
TRBD1	TRBV19	once	TRBJ1-5	17	TGTGCCAGTAGCCGACATGGGACGGACAGGAGCAATCAGCCCCAGCATTTT	CASSRHGTDRSNQPQHF
TRBD1	TRBV2	.	TRBJ1-6	14	TGTGCCAGCAGGGGAGGACAGGGGAATTCACCCCTCCACTTT	CASRGGQGNSPLHF
.	TRBV2	.	TRBJ2-1	14	TGTGCCACAATTAGCGGATCCTCCTACAATGAGCAGTTCTTC	CATISGSSYNEQFF
.	TRBV9	.	TRBJ2-2	17	TGTGCCAGCAGCGTAAGCTCCGGGACTCAACCTACCGGGGAGCTGTTTTTT	CASSVSSGTQPTGELFF
.	TRBV5-6	.	TRBJ1-1	14	TGTGCCAGCAGCAGTGCGGTTGAGGGCCGGGGGGCTTTCTTT	CASSSAVEGRGAFF
.	TRBV18	.	TRBJ1-2	14	TGTGCCAGCTCACCACAGGGTGAGGGCTATGGCTACACCTTC	CASSPQGEGYGYTF
.	TRBV30	.	TRBJ2-3	14	TGTGCCTGGTCACCGGGACTTTCCGCAGATACGCAGTATTTT	CAWSPGLSADTQYF
TRBD1	TRBV11-3	once	TRBJ2-5	15	TGTGCCAGCAGCTCGGGACAGGGAAAGCAAGAGACCCAGTACTTC	CASSSGQGKQETQYF
TRBD1	TRBV19	.	TRBJ1-4	14	TGTGCCAGTAGTTGGACAGGAACTAATGAAAAACTGTTTTTT	CASSWTGTNEKLFF
TRBD1	TRBV4-2	.	TRBJ1-2	14	TGTGCCAGCAGCCAAGATCCTGGCAGGGGGCAGTACACCTTC	CASSQDPGRGQYTF
TRBD1	TRBV18	.	TRBJ1-1	12	TGTGCCAGCTCACGGGACAGGGAGGTTACTTTCTTT	CASSRDREVTFF
TRBD1	TRBV5-4	few	TRBJ2-5	14	TGTGCCAGCAGCGGACAGGGGTCAGCGGAGACCCAGTACTTC	CASSGQGSAETQYF
.	TRBV27	.	TRBJ1-1	15	TGTGCCAGCAGTTTATCGAACAGGGTCGAAACTGAAGCTTTCTTT	CASSLSNRVETEAFF
.	TRBV4-3	.	TRBJ1-2	15	TGCGCCAGCAGCCAAGCCCTGGGCAGTCACTATGGCTACACCTTC	CASSQALGSHYGYTF
TRBD1	TRBV2	.	TRBJ1-2	12	TGTGCCAGCCGACAGGGGAACTATGGCTACACCTTC	CASRQGNYGYTF
.	TRBV27	once	TRBJ1-2	13	TGTGCCAGCAGTTTATTGGGGGGTTATGGCTACACCTTC	CASSLLGGYGYTF
.	TRBV7-6	.	TRBJ1-4	15	TGTGCCAGCAGCCCCAATACAGGGTTAGGGGAAAAACTGTTTTTT	CASSPNTGLGEKLFF
TRBD1	TRBV25-1	.	TRBJ2-3	15	TGTGCCAGCAGCCGCGGGACAGGGATAGCAGATACGCAGTATTTT	CASSRGTGIADTQYF
TRBD1	TRBV12-5	.	TRBJ1-1	16	TGTGCTAGTGGCCAGGGGGGACAGACACGAGGCACTGAAGCTTTCTTT	CASGQGGQTRGTEAFF
.	TRBV7-2	.	TRBJ1-2	12	TGTGCCAGCAGCTACAGTACCTATGGCTACACCTTC	CASSYSTYGYTF
TRBD1	TRBV13	few	TRBJ1-6	15	TGTGCCAGCAGCCTAAGCAACAGGGGAGGTCCACCCCTCCACTTT	CASSLSNRGGPPLHF
.	TRBV11-2	.	TRBJ2-7	15	TGTGCCAGCAGCCCGCGGGGTGACCAGTCCTACGAGCAGTACTTC	CASSPRGDQSYEQYF
TRBD2	TRBV5-1	.	TRBJ2-1	14	TGCGCCAGCAGCTCCGGGACTAGTGACAATGAGCAGTTCTTC	CASSSGTSDNEQFF
TRBD2	TRBV5-6	.	TRBJ2-3	14	TGTGCCAGCAGCCGCGGGAGGAGCACAGATACGCAGTATTTT	CASSRGRSTDTQYF
.	TRBV7-8	.	TRBJ1-1	15	TGTGCCAGCAGCTTAGACCGACTGGTGAACACTGAAGCTTTCTTT	CASSLDRLVNTEAFF